A single sample is the source of the 8 T cell receptor beta chains below, sequenced in a study of CD8+ T cells in alopecia areata. cDNA serving as the sequencing template came from extracted, reverse transcribed RNA. Generated by immunoSEQ multiplex PCR, the TCRdb table keeps only in-frame clones and is missing some. The sample carries under 65,000 clones, around 40% recorded once. Material: NKG2D-low CD8+ T cells sorted from blood. These receptor sequences come from a human donor with alopecia areata.

The chain carries TRBV7-9 and TRBJ2-1; D gene unclear. The CDR3 is made up of 16 amino acids. V lost 0 bases to trimming and J lost 6 bases, with 15 bases between them. The germline CDR1 and CDR2 sequences are SEHNR and FQNEAQ (reference sequence). CDR3 sequence: CASSLAMGEVRNEQFF. The CDR3, as DNA: TGTGCCAGCAGCTTAGCGATGGGCGAGGTCCGCAATGAGCAGTTCTTC.

This clone has only one observation. The CDR3 is CASSQVIPRDLSTDTQYF. As DNA, the CDR3 is TGCGCCAGCAGCCAAGTAATTCCGAGGGATCTTAGCACAGATACGCAGTATTTT. The chain employs TRBV4-3 and TRBJ2-3; D perhaps matches TRBD2 (5 bases). V was trimmed by 1 base and J by 0 bases, leaving 17 bases between them. The CDR3 loop spans 18 amino acids. The germline CDR1 and CDR2 sequences are LGHNA and YSLEER.

CDR3 sequence (DNA): TGTGCCAGCAGCTTGAATCTCGGGACAGGGGCTTACGAGCAGTACTTC. This sequence encodes CASSLNLGTGAYEQYF. V usage is TRBV5-6 and J usage is TRBJ2-7; TRBD1 agrees at 10 bases. The V gene's germline CDR1 is SGHDT and CDR2 YYEEEE. With 1 base clipped from V and 4 bases from J, the junction kept 8 bases outside the gene matches. The CDR3 has 16 amino acids.

This clone turned up a few times. CDR3: CASSAYGGRSYNEQFF. CDR3 DNA: TGTGCCAGTAGTGCCTACGGCGGTCGCTCCTACAATGAGCAGTTCTTC. This sequence joins TRBV19 and TRBJ2-1; no firm D call. Germline CDR1 reads LNHDA; CDR2 reads SQIVND (reference sequence). V gave up 5 bases and J gave up 0 bases, with 14 bases separating them. This CDR3 is 16 amino acids long.

Turning to this clone: The junction departs from the called germline gene at one end, perhaps through a read error. The chain combines TRBV2 with TRBJ2-7, with D maybe TRBD2 (5 bases). The CDR3 consists of 13 residues. Germline assignment: CDR1 SNHLY and CDR2 FYNNEI. CDR3 in DNA: TGTGCCAGCAGTGAAGCGGGGAGCTACAAGCAGTACTTC. This gives the protein CASSEAGSYKQYF.

V gene TRBV7-9 combines with J gene TRBJ2-7; 10 bases are shared with TRBD2. Germline V gives CDR1 SEHNR, CDR2 FQNEAQ (reference sequence). The junction had 2 bases not matched to a gene; V was cut back by 4 bases and J by 2 bases. This CDR3 is built from 14 residues. The CDR3 sequence is CASSSGLATYEQYF. CDR3 in DNA: TGTGCCAGCAGCTCGGGACTAGCGACCTACGAGCAGTACTTC.

This chain uses TRBV5-1 with TRBJ2-7; TRBD2 might be the D (6 bases). Trimming removed 1 base at V and 5 bases at J, with 10 bases between. CDR3 size: 13 residues. In germline, CDR1 is SGHRS, CDR2 YFSETQ. CDR3 nucleotides: TGCGCCAGCAGCTTGCTTGGGGAGGACGAGCAGTACTTC. It codes for CASSLLGEDEQYF.

The table lists this clone with a few counts. This sequence joins TRBV10-3 and TRBJ2-5, with 8 bases fitting TRBD2. Germline V gene sequence: CDR1 ENHRY, CDR2 SYGVKD. The CDR3 runs to 15 residues. V trimming: 6 bases; J trimming: 2 bases; junction bases outside the gene matches: 8. The CDR3 bases are TGTGCCATCAGCGGGATAGCGGGGACTCAAGAGACCCAGTACTTC. Its protein is CAISGIAGTQETQYF.